This T cell receptor beta chain was identified during a study of blood T cell repertoires in COVID-19. Symptom resolution, clearance, or two negative PCRs marked the recovered donors of Cohort 3. The germline V gene encodes CDR1 SGHTA and CDR2 FQGNSA. The CDR3 has 11 amino acids. Data came from immunoSEQ multiplex PCR; TCRdb stores just in-frame clones and leaves some out. The table records about 300,000 clones, 85% of them present only once. The chain recombines TRBV7-2 with TRBJ1-2; D gene uncertain. The TCR sequence derives from a woman between 45 and 60 years old who had recovered from COVID-19. The sequencing input was PBMCs or T cells enriched from blood (not recorded which). The CDR3 region is CGSGSAYGYTF. CDR3 coding DNA: TGTGGGTCCGGGTCTGCGTATGGCTACACCTTC.